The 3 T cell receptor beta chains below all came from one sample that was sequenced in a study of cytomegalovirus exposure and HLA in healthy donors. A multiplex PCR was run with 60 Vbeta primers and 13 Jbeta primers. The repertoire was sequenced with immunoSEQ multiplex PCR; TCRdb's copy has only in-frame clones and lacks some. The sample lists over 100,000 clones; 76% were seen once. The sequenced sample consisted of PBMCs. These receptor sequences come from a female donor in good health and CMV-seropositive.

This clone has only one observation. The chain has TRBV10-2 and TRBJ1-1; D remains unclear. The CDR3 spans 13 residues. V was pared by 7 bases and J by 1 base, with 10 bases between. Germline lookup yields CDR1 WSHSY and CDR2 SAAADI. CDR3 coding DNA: TGCGCCAGCAAATTCGGAGCGAACACTGAAGCTTTCTTT. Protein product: CASKFGANTEAFF.

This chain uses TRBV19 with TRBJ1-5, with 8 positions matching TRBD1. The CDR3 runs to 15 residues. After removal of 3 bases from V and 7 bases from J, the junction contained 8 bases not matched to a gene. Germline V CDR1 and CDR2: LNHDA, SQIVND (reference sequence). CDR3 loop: CASSMGQGAHQPQHF. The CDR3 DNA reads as TGTGCCAGTAGTATGGGTCAGGGGGCACACCAGCCCCAGCATTTT. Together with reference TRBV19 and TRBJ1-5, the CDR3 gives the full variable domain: DGGITQSPKYLFRKEGQNVTLSCEQNLNHDAMYWYRQDPGQGLRLIYYSQIVNDFQKGDIAEGYSVSREKKESFPLTVTSAQKNPTAFYLCASSMGQGAHQPQHFGDGTRLSIL.

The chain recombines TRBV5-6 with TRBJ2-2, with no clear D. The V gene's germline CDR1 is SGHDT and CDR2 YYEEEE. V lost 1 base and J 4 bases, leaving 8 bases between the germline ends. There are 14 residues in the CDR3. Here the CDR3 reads CASSLTRSTGELFF. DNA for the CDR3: TGTGCCAGCAGCTTGACCCGCAGCACCGGGGAGCTGTTTTTT.